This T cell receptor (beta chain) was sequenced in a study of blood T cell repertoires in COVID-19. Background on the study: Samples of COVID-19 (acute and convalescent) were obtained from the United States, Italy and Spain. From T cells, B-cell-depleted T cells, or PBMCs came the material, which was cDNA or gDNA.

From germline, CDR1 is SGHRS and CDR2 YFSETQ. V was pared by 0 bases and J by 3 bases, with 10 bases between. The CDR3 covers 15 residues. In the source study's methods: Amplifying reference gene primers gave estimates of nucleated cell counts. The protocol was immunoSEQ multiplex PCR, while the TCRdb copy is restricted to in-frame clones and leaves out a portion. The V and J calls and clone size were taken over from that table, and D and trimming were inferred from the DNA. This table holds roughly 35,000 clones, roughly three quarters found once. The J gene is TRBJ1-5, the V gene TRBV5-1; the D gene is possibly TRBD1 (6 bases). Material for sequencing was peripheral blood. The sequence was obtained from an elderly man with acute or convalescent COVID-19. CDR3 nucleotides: TGCGCCAGCAGCTTGGACGGACAGCTCAATCAGCCCCAGCATTTT. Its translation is CASSLDGQLNQPQHF.